Listed below are T cell receptor beta chains from one sample, sequenced in a study of shared clonotypes between healthy human individuals. Using immunoSEQ multiplex PCR, the repertoire was profiled, and TCRdb retains in-frame clones only, with some absent. The sample gives more than 500,000 clones, roughly 95% of which show up once; approximately 0.11% is in the top ten. The sample comprised naive CD8+ T cells sorted from blood. These receptors were obtained from a woman aged 25 to 39 in good health. Both conserved end residues are part of each CDR3. The D gene is left open where the match is weak. Size is stated for part of the rows, as once, few or many counts, or as a class when the clone is expanded.

TRBV15	TRBD1	once	TRBJ2-7	TGTGCCACCAGCAGAGAGGACAGGGCATACGAGCAGTACTTC	CATSREDRAYEQYF
TRBV5-5	.	.	TRBJ2-7	TGTGCCAGCAGCTCGGAGAAGCACGAGCAGTACTTC	CASSSEKHEQYF
TRBV2	TRBD1	.	TRBJ1-3	TGTGCCAGCAGAACTACCCCTGGGACAGCTGGAAACACCATATATTTT	CASRTTPGTAGNTIYF
TRBV28	.	.	TRBJ2-1	TGTGCCAGCAGTTTATTCAGATCCTTCAATGAGCAGTTCTTC	CASSLFRSFNEQFF
TRBV27	.	.	TRBJ2-2	TGTGCCAGCAGTTTTGGTGGGAACACCGGGGAGCTGTTTTTT	CASSFGGNTGELFF
TRBV27	.	.	TRBJ2-3	TGTGCCAGCAGTTTATCGGCGGGAAGCACAGATACGCAGTATTTT	CASSLSAGSTDTQYF
TRBV28	.	.	TRBJ1-1	TGTGCCAGCAGTTCCCCGGGCCTAAACACTGAAGCTTTCTTT	CASSSPGLNTEAFF
TRBV4-1	.	.	TRBJ1-5	TGCGCCAGCAGCCAAGAAGATTGGCTCTCCATGGCGGAGCCCCAGCATTTT	CASSQEDWLSMAEPQHF
TRBV30	.	.	TRBJ2-7	TGTGCCTGGAGTGTAACTCTTAAATCCGAGCAGTACTTC	CAWSVTLKSEQYF
TRBV30	TRBD2	.	TRBJ2-7	TGTGCCTGGAGAGATCTAGCGGGAGGGCCCCACGAGCAGTACTTC	CAWRDLAGGPHEQYF
TRBV5-6	TRBD2	.	TRBJ2-3	TGTGCCAGCAGCTTGGTGGGACTAGCGGCAGATACGCAGTATTTT	CASSLVGLAADTQYF
TRBV28	.	.	TRBJ1-5	TGTGCCAGCAGTCCTCGACAGGCCAATCAGCCCCAGCATTTT	CASSPRQANQPQHF
TRBV19	TRBD1	few	TRBJ1-5	TGTGCCAGTAGTGAGACAGGGGTGGATAGCAATCAGCCCCAGCATTTT	CASSETGVDSNQPQHF
TRBV29-1	.	.	TRBJ2-4	TGCAGCGTTGAAGGAGTAGGCAACCCCCCGGGTATTCAGTACTTC	CSVEGVGNPPGIQYF
TRBV7-9	.	.	TRBJ1-1	TGTGCCAGCAGCTTAGGAGGGACCCCAATGAACACTGAAGCTTTCTTT	CASSLGGTPMNTEAFF
TRBV7-9	TRBD1	.	TRBJ2-7	TGTGCCAGCAGCACATCCGGGACAGAGACCTACGAGCAGTACTTC	CASSTSGTETYEQYF
TRBV7-8	.	once	TRBJ2-5	TGTGCCAGCAGCCCTAGTGGGGGATTCACAGAGACCCAGTACTTC	CASSPSGGFTETQYF
TRBV13	TRBD1	.	TRBJ1-1	TGTGCCAGCAGCGTATGGACAGGGAGCACTGAAGCTTTCTTT	CASSVWTGSTEAFF
TRBV5-1	.	.	TRBJ2-3	TGCGCCAGCAGCATCAGGGTGGCTGGCACAGATACGCAGTATTTT	CASSIRVAGTDTQYF
TRBV13	.	.	TRBJ2-7	TGTGCCAGCAGCCCTAGGAAGGGGGACGCGCCCTACGAGCAGTACTTC	CASSPRKGDAPYEQYF
TRBV4-1	.	.	TRBJ2-2	TGCGCCAGCAGCCAGGTAGCCGGGGAGCTGTTTTTT	CASSQVAGELFF
TRBV28	TRBD2	.	TRBJ2-1	TGTGCCAGCAGTCTCGTCGGGACTATGTTCAATGAGCAGTTCTTC	CASSLVGTMFNEQFF
TRBV27	.	.	TRBJ1-5	TGTGCCAGCAGTTTGGGCGGATCTCAACAGCCCCAGCATTTT	CASSLGGSQQPQHF
TRBV7-9	.	.	TRBJ2-3	TGTGCCAGCAGCTTAGGGGATGTAAGAACAGATACGCAGTATTTT	CASSLGDVRTDTQYF
TRBV5-4	.	.	TRBJ1-1	TGTGCCAGCAGCTTGACTGGGACCACTGAAGCTTTCTTT	CASSLTGTTEAFF
TRBV4-1	.	.	TRBJ2-1	TGCGCCAGCAGCCAAGATGGGTACCCGAGCTCCTACAATGAGCAGTTCTTC	CASSQDGYPSSYNEQFF
TRBV4-1	.	.	TRBJ2-7	TGCGCCAGCAGCCAAGTCCTAGCCCCAACACAGTTTGAGCAGTACTTC	CASSQVLAPTQFEQYF
TRBV2	TRBD2	.	TRBJ2-3	TGTGCCAGCAGCGGGTGGGGGAGCGGGAGGGCTTCGGATACGCAGTATTTT	CASSGWGSGRASDTQYF
TRBV11-2	TRBD2	.	TRBJ2-1	TGTGCCAGCAGAACTAGCGGGAGCTCCTACAATGAGCAGTTCTTC	CASRTSGSSYNEQFF
TRBV5-6	.	.	TRBJ2-1	TGTGCCAGCAGCTTCGACAGTTCCTACAATGAGCAGTTCTTC	CASSFDSSYNEQFF